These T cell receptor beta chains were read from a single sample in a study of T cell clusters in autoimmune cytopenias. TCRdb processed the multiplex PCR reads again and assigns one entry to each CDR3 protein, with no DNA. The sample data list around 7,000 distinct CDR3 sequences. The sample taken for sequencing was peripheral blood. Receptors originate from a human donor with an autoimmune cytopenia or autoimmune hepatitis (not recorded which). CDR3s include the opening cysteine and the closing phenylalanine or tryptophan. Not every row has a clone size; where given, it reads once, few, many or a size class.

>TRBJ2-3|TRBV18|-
CASSLIRPPDTQYF
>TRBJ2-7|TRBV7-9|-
CASSWTGGRSYEQYF
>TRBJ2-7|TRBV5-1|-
CASSLRGSYEQYF
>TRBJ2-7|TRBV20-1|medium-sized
CSARRLAGGLFSYEQYF
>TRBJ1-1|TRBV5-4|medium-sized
CASSTGQGRNTEAFF
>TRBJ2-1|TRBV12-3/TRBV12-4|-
CASSVEGGRYNEQFF
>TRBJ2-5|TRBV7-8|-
CASSSRPTGGAQTQYF
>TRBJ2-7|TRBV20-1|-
CSARDRDRDEQYF
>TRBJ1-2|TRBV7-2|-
CASSFSGTGEGYTF
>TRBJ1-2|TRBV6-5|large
CASSYGQGVEGYTF
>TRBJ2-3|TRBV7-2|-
CASSLSRLAGASTDTQYF
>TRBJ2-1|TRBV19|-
CASSIGPRQGGYNEQFF
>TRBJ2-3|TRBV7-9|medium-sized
CASSLGSGTREDTQYF
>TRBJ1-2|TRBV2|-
CASSEKGGKGGYTF
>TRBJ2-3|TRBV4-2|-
CASSQAPSGSIDTQYF
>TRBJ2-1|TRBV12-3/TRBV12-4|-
CASRGAGGAHNEQFF
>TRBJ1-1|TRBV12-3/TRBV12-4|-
CASSLRIGGTEAFF
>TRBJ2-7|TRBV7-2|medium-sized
CASSWDTYEQYF